What follows are 11 T cell receptor beta chains derived from one specimen sequenced in a study of shared clonotypes between healthy human individuals (dated by TCRdb to about 2020). Library preparation employed the immunoSEQ multiplex PCR assay. Imported from immuneACCESS, the table was reduced by TCRdb to in-frame sequences with V and J called. These copies leave out some clones; in studies compared against another copy, an unresolved V gene accounts for under half, and the cause of the remainder is not known. The sample table contains about 1.5 million clones; only one count was recorded for 96% of them. Jointly, the top ten make up approximately 1% of the sample. Sequencing was done on a sample of naive CD4+ T cells sorted from blood. The cell subset or site label corresponds to: CD45RA+ positively selected. The source of these receptors is a man aged 25-40 years in good health.

This clone has a single count. V and J are TRBV25-1 and TRBJ2-3; weak D call: TRBD1 (6 bases). Germline V lookup: CDR1 MGHDK, CDR2 SYGVNS. V dropped 4 bases and J dropped 0 bases, with 14 bases sitting between them. The CDR3 has 16 residues. The CDR3 loop is CASSGETGFSTDTQYF. The DNA for the CDR3 is TGTGCCAGCAGTGGAGAGACAGGCTTTAGCACAGATACGCAGTATTTT.

The chain combines TRBV5-5 with TRBJ1-5; possibly TRBD1 for D (6 bases). This CDR3 has 13 residues. V was clipped by 4 bases and J by 9 bases, with 14 bases between them. CDR1 is SGHKS and CDR2 is YYEKEE in the germline V gene (reference sequence). CDR3 region: CASSLDSFGPQHF. In DNA, the CDR3 is TGTGCCAGCAGCCTGGACAGTTTCGGGCCCCAGCATTTT.

Remarks on this clone: Within the sample, other DNA sequences also encode this same CDR3. The chain employs TRBV9 and TRBJ2-1, with 10 nucleotides matching TRBD1. Germline V gives CDR1 SGDLS, CDR2 YYNGEE. The CDR3 contains 14 residues. J was trimmed by 6 bases and V by 3 bases; bases with no gene match: 3. The CDR3 protein is CASSARTGGNEQFF. For the CDR3, the DNA is TGTGCCAGCAGCGCGAGGACAGGGGGCAATGAGCAGTTCTTC.

The chain is built from TRBV6-6 and TRBJ2-7; a possible D gene is TRBD1 (7 bases). V shed 7 bases and J shed 2 bases, with 15 bases lying between them. Looked up from germline, CDR1 is MNHNY and CDR2 is SVGAGI (reference sequence). This CDR3 region has 14 residues. The CDR3, as DNA: TGTGCCAGCACCGAGACAGGGAGGACCTACGAGCAGTACTTC. As protein: CASTETGRTYEQYF.

The V call is TRBV10-3, the J call TRBJ2-1; 9 nucleotides line up with TRBD1. This CDR3 comprises 15 residues. V trimming: 9 bases; J trimming: 5 bases; junction bases outside the gene matches: 11. Germline V lookup: CDR1 ENHRY, CDR2 SYGVKD. The CDR3 coding sequence is TGTGCCATTGCCTCCGGGACAGGGAGCGACAATGAGCAGTTCTTC. Its translation is CAIASGTGSDNEQFF.

This clone was seen just once. The V gene is TRBV6-5, the J gene TRBJ1-4, with D perhaps TRBD1 (6 bases). The CDR3 spans 15 residues. The V end lost 6 bases, the J end lost 6 bases, and 17 bases lay between the germline ends. Germline V lookup: CDR1 MNHEY, CDR2 SVGAGI. In DNA form, the CDR3 reads TGTGCCAGCAGCCTCGGGGGGCGGTTTGATGAAAAACTGTTTTTT. It specifies CASSLGGRFDEKLFF.

The V gene is TRBV2, the J gene TRBJ2-7; 8 positions match TRBD1. J gave up 6 bases and V 6 bases, and 19 bases lay outside the gene matches. CDR3 length: 17 amino acids. Per the germline V gene, CDR1 is SNHLY and CDR2 is FYNNEI. CDR3 DNA: TGTGCCAGCAGCGAACGAAGACCCGGGACAGGTGGTGGCGAGCAGTACTTC. Its protein is CASSERRPGTGGGEQYF.

The gene calls are TRBV19 and TRBJ1-5; D is unresolved. CDR3 size: 12 residues. With 7 bases removed from V and 5 bases from J, the gap between germline ends came to 9 bases. Germline V lookup: CDR1 LNHDA, CDR2 SQIVND (reference sequence). CDR3 DNA: TGTGCCAGTATAGGCCGCGATCAGCCCCAGCATTTT. It codes for CASIGRDQPQHF. Complete variable domain (other parts from reference TRBV19 and TRBJ1-5): DGGITQSPKYLFRKEGQNVTLSCEQNLNHDAMYWYRQDPGQGLRLIYYSQIVNDFQKGDIAEGYSVSREKKESFPLTVTSAQKNPTAFYLCASIGRDQPQHFGDGTRLSIL.

CDR3 nucleotides: TGTGCCAGCAGCTCCTCAGCGGGAGGGCCTCATACGCAGTATTTT. Translated, it gives CASSSSAGGPHTQYF. The V gene is TRBV13, the J gene TRBJ2-3; 10 positions match TRBD2. Germline values: CDR1 PRHDT, CDR2 FYEKMQ (reference sequence). The CDR3 length is 15 residues. Trimming removed 4 bases from V and 7 bases from J; junction bases left unmatched: 8.

V gene TRBV4-2 combines with J gene TRBJ2-5, with 8 bases that match TRBD2. The CDR3 totals 14 residues. Germline V gene lookup returns CDR1 LGHNA and CDR2 YNFKEQ. The V segment lost 0 bases and the J segment 4 bases; nucleotides outside the gene matches: 1. CDR3 in DNA: TGTGCCAGCAGCCAAGACACTAGCGGAGAGACCCAGTACTTC. Its translation: CASSQDTSGETQYF.

V usage is TRBV7-9 and J usage is TRBJ2-1; D ambiguous. CDR3 length: 11 residues. The V gene lost 3 bases and the J gene lost 7 bases, with 4 bases spanning the gap. Germline V CDR1 and CDR2: SEHNR, FQNEAQ (reference sequence). CDR3 sequence (DNA): TGTGCCAGCAGCTTCGTGAATGAGCAGTTCTTC. Translated, it gives CASSFVNEQFF.